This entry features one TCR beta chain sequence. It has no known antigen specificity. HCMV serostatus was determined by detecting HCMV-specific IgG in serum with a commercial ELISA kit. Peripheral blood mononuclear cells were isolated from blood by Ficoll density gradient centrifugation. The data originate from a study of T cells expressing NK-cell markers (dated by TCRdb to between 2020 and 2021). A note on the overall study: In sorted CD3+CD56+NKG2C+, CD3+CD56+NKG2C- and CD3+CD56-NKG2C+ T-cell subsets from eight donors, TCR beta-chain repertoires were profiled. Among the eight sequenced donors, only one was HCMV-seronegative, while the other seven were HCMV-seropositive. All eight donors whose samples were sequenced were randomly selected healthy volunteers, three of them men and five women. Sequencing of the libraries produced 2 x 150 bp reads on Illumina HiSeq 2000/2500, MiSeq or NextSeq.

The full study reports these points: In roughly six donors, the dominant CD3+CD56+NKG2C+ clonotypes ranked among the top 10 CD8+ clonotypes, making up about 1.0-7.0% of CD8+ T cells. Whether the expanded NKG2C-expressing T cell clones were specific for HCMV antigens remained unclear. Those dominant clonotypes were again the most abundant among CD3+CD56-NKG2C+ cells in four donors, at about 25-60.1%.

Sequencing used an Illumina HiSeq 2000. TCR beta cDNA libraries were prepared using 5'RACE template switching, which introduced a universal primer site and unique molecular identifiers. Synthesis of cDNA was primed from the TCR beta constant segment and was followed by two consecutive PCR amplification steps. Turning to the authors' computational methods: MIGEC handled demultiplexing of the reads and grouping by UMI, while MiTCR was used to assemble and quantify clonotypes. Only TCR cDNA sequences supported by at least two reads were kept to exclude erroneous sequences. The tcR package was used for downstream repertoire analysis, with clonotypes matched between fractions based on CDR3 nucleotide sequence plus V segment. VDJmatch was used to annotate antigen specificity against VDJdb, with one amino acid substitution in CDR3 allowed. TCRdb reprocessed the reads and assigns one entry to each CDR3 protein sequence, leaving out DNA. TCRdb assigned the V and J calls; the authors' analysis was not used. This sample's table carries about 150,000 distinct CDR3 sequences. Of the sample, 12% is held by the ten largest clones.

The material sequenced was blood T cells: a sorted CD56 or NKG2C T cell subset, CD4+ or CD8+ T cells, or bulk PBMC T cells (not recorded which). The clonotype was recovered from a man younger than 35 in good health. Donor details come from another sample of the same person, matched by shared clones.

The CDR3 region reads CASSLEGGGADTQYF. The chain is assembled from TRBV7-3 and TRBJ2-3; TCRdb returns TRBD2, unconfirmable since there is no DNA. The CDR3 holds 15 amino acids from the cysteine to the phenylalanine. There is no recorded DNA. As encoded in the germline V gene, CDR1 is SGHTA while CDR2 is FQGTGA.